This TCR beta chain was identified in a study of cytomegalovirus exposure and HLA in healthy donors. The study's findings and limits: According to reports, the classifier identified cytomegalovirus status with high specificity and sensitivity.

Sequencing was performed with immunoSEQ multiplex PCR; in TCRdb, only in-frame clones are kept and a portion is missing. The sample gives approximately 300,000 clones, 80% to 90% of which show up once; under 0.85% is in the top ten. V lost 3 bases, J lost 4 bases, and 9 bases stayed unmatched. The CDR3 runs to 17 residues. Germline assignment: CDR1 MGHDK and CDR2 SYGVNS. The sample holds one count of this clone. The antigen is undetermined. Specimen: PBMCs. V usage is TRBV25-1 and J usage is TRBJ2-1; 10 nucleotides align to TRBD1. The clonotype comes from a woman younger than 30 in good health and CMV-seronegative. CDR3 in DNA: TGTGCCAGCAGTGACCAATCTAGGACAGGGGGGTACAATGAGCAGTTCTTC. Its protein product is CASSDQSRTGGYNEQFF.